A single sample gave rise to the 10 T cell receptor beta chains below, sequenced in a study of T cells after yellow fever vaccination (dated 2019 in TCRdb). Libraries were constructed by 5' RACE. The reads were generated on an Illumina NovaSeq 6000. The raw public reads went through TCRdb reprocessing: fastp at Q25, MiXCR clone calling, in-frame beta chains kept. Rows with a matching CDR3 protein are joined into one entry that keeps the most common DNA and genes. The sample table lists under 500,000 distinct CDR3 sequences, over 15% of them with a count of one. Over 15% of the sample comes from the top ten. The treatment or condition label, as the study defines it: live attenuated yellow fever vaccine strain. The source was PBMCs, collected before the yellow fever booster vaccination. The source is a man in his late teens or twenties who received the YFV17D yellow fever vaccine.

The genes are TRBV19 and TRBJ1-5; possibly TRBD1 for D (5 bases). The ends were cut back, 7 bases at V and 1 base at J, with 11 bases in the middle. This CDR3 comprises 14 residues. CDR1 LNHDA and CDR2 SQIVND come from the germline V gene (reference sequence). CDR3: CASKDIRSNQPQHF. In DNA, the CDR3 is TGTGCCAGTAAGGACATCCGGAGCAATCAGCCCCAGCATTTT.

This clonotype came up a few times. The V and J genes are TRBV5-6 and TRBJ2-1, with D perhaps TRBD1 (5 bases). The germline gives CDR1 SGHDT, CDR2 YYEEEE. CDR3 length: 13 amino acids. The ends were cut back, 2 bases at V and 2 bases at J, with 5 bases in the middle. CDR3 sequence: CASSFRAYNEQFF. The CDR3 DNA is TGTGCCAGCAGCTTCAGGGCCTACAATGAGCAGTTCTTC.

The chain links TRBV29-1 to TRBJ1-6, with D tentatively TRBD1 (5 bases). This CDR3 contains 13 residues. The V gene lost 6 bases and the J gene lost 9 bases, with 15 bases spanning the gap. CDR1 is SQVTM and CDR2 is ANQGSEA in the germline V gene. The CDR3 protein is CSVGGVGGSPLHF. The DNA for the CDR3 is TGCAGCGTCGGAGGGGTGGGGGGTTCACCCCTCCACTTT.

This clonotype was detected a few times. CDR3 sequence: CSARGTGGPGELFF. Written as DNA, the CDR3 is TGCAGTGCTAGAGGGACAGGGGGCCCCGGGGAGCTGTTTTTT. This rearrangement joins TRBV20-1 to TRBJ2-2; TRBD1 matches at 11 bases. The CDR3 sequence is 14 residues long. V lost 1 base to trimming and J lost 6 bases; unmatched junction nucleotides: 1. The germline V gene has CDR1 DFQATT and CDR2 SNEGSKA (reference sequence).

There are a few counts of this clonotype. The chain recombines TRBV7-2 with TRBJ2-3; D gene unclear. This CDR3 is built from 14 residues. V was pared by 5 bases and J by 3 bases, with 12 bases between. Germline V gene data show CDR1 as SGHTA and CDR2 as FQGNSA. The CDR3 spells CASSLHDVTDTQYF. CDR3 bases: TGTGCCAGCAGCCTGCATGATGTAACAGATACGCAGTATTTT.

This clonotype was seen ten or more times. The rearrangement links TRBV7-6 to TRBJ2-1; weak D call: TRBD1 (6 bases). Germline V gene lookup returns CDR1 SGHVS and CDR2 FNYEAQ. Trimming cost V 4 bases and J 0 bases, with 10 bases left between them. The CDR3 spans 15 residues. Here the CDR3 reads CASSSQGSSYNEQFF. The CDR3, as DNA: TGTGCCAGCAGCTCGCAGGGGAGCTCCTACAATGAGCAGTTCTTC.

This clonotype has only a few counts. The gene calls are TRBV14 and TRBJ2-1; TRBD1 or TRBD2 may be the D gene (5 bases each). The CDR3 length is 16 residues. The germline V and J ends were trimmed by 4 bases and 5 bases, with 18 bases remaining between them. Germline V gives CDR1 SGHDN, CDR2 FVKESK. The chain's CDR3 is CASSLRQSWDHNEQFF. CDR3 bases: TGTGCCAGCAGCCTTCGACAGTCCTGGGACCACAATGAGCAGTTCTTC.

This chain links TRBV20-1 with TRBJ2-5; TRBD2 matches 9 bases. CDR1 is DFQATT, CDR2 SNEGSKA, per germline (reference sequence). Losses at the gene ends were 3 bases for V and 5 bases for J; bases not matched to a gene: 13. CDR3 length equals 16 residues. CDR3 sequence (DNA): TGCAGTGCTAGGATGGGGGCGGGGGGGCTTTGGGAGACCCAGTACTTC. It is translated as CSARMGAGGLWETQYF.

This chain joins TRBV6-5 and TRBJ2-5, with 10 nucleotides matching TRBD2. Trimming at V came to 0 bases and at J to 4 bases, leaving 5 bases not matched to a gene. The CDR3 totals 16 residues. Germline CDR1 is MNHEY and CDR2 is SVGAGI. The chain's CDR3 is CASSYSLAGAVETQYF. The CDR3 DNA sequence: TGTGCCAGCAGTTACTCGCTAGCGGGGGCTGTAGAGACCCAGTACTTC.

This sequence joins TRBV4-3 and TRBJ2-3; D remains unclear. Germline lookup yields CDR1 LGHNA and CDR2 YSLEER. V was clipped by 4 bases and J by 2 bases, with 13 bases between them. The CDR3 has 15 residues. The CDR3 sequence is CASSLEFRTTDTQYF. As DNA, the CDR3 is TGCGCCAGCAGCCTGGAATTTAGAACCACAGATACGCAGTATTTT.